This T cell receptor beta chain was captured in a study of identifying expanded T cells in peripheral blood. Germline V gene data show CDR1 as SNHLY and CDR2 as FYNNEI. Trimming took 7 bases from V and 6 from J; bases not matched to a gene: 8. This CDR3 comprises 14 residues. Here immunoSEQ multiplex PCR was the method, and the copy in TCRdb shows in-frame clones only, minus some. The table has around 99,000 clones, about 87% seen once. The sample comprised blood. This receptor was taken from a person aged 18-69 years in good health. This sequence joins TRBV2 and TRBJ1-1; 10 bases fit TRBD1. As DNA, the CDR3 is TGTGCCAGCACCATGACAGGGGGCAGATCTGAAGCTTTCTTT. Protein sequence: CASTMTGGRSEAFF.